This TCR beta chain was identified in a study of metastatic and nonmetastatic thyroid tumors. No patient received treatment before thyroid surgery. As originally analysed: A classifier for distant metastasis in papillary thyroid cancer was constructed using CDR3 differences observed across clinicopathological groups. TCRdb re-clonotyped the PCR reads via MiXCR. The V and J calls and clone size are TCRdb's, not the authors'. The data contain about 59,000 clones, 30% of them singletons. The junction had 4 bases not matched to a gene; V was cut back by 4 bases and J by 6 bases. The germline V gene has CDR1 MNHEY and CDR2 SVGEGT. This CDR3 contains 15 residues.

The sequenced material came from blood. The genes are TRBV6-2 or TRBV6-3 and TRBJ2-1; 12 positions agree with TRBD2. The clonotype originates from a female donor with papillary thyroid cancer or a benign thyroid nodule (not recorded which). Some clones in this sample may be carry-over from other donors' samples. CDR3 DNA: TGTGCCAGCAGTTCTAGCGGGAGGGATATCAATGAGCAGTTCTTC. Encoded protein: CASSSSGRDINEQFF.